This TCR beta chain appears in the sequencing data of a study of cytomegalovirus exposure and HLA in healthy donors. Findings and limits, study-wide: As a later analysis revealed, the rate of TCR association differed by HLA locus, with DRB1 most and HLA-C fewest. Evidence from a later analysis indicated that most CMV-associated TCR beta chains looked HLA-restricted. Per published reports, the classifier diagnosed cytomegalovirus status with high specificity and sensitivity.

The PCR contained 60 Vbeta and 13 Jbeta primers. The assay was immunoSEQ multiplex PCR, and TCRdb's table has in-frame clones only and misses some. The sample contains around 140,000 clones, roughly 74% of which appear only once. Details on this clone: Its antigen remains unidentified.

Looked up from germline, CDR1 is SGHKS and CDR2 is YYEKEE (reference sequence). The V gene lost 4 bases and the J gene lost 2 bases, with 13 bases spanning the gap. The CDR3 is 15 amino acids. V usage is TRBV5-5 and J usage is TRBJ1-3, with D tentatively TRBD1 (6 bases). This receptor was identified in a woman under 30 in good health and CMV-seropositive. The specimen sequenced was PBMCs. CDR3 sequence (DNA): TGTGCCAGCAGCGATTTTCCAGGGGCTGGAAACACCATATATTTT. It encodes CASSDFPGAGNTIYF.